A single sample gave rise to the 18 T cell receptor beta chains below, sequenced in a study of circulating tumor DNA in untreated peripheral T-cell lymphoma (dated by TCRdb to the early 2020s). Libraries were constructed by the immunoSEQ multiplex PCR assay. In its TCRdb copy, this immuneACCESS table keeps in-frame sequences only and misses some clones. Where compared with another copy, unresolved V genes explain less than half of these, and the others have no known cause. Recorded for this sample are around 6,300 clones; 50% to 75% of them occurred a single time. The ten most abundant clones make up 55% of the sample. The sequenced material came from tumor tissue. These TCRs come from a human donor with peripheral T-cell lymphoma.

The V gene is TRBV30, the J gene TRBJ2-6, with a tentative D call TRBD1 (5 bases). CDR1 is GTSNPN and CDR2 is SVGIG in the germline V gene (reference sequence). The germline V and J ends were trimmed by 0 bases and 1 base, with 10 bases remaining between them. This CDR3 has 16 residues. Here the CDR3 reads CAWSVVGVSGANVLTF. Here the CDR3 DNA reads TGTGCCTGGAGTGTAGTAGGGGTATCTGGGGCCAACGTCCTGACTTTC.

This chain joins TRBV11-3 and TRBJ2-5, with 7 bases fitting TRBD1. CDR1 is SGHNT and CDR2 is YENEEA in the germline V gene. Trimming cost V 7 bases and J 5 bases; bases outside gene matches: 10. CDR3 length: 14 amino acids. The CDR3 reads CASKRDSPTETQYF. The DNA for the CDR3 is TGTGCCAGCAAGAGGGACAGCCCCACGGAGACCCAGTACTTC. The full variable domain, in which reference TRBV11-3 and TRBJ2-5 provide the parts outside the CDR3, is EAGVVQSPRYKIIEKKQPVAFWCNPISGHNTLYWYLQNLGQGPELLIRYENEEAVDDSQLPKDRFSAERLKGVDSTLKIQPAELGDSAVYLCASKRDSPTETQYFGPGTRLLVL.

This clone has a handful of counts. The chain couples TRBV6-8 to TRBJ2-2, with D perhaps TRBD1 (5 bases). Germline V gives CDR1 MNHGY, CDR2 SAAAGT. The CDR3 length is 14 residues. Trimming cost V 6 bases and J 2 bases, with 10 bases left between them. CDR3 nucleotides: TGTGCCAGCAGGATAGGACACAACACCGGGGAGCTGTTTTTT. Encoded protein: CASRIGHNTGELFF.

The chain has TRBV28 and TRBJ1-2; 9 bases are shared with TRBD1. The CDR3 extends over 12 amino acids. The germline CDR1 and CDR2 sequences are MDHEN and SYDVKM. The junction had 3 bases not matched to a gene; V was cut back by 8 bases and J by 5 bases. The CDR3 loop is CASGTGLYGYTF. DNA of the CDR3: TGTGCCAGCGGGACAGGGCTTTATGGCTACACCTTC.

The V call is TRBV14, the J call TRBJ2-4; 14 nucleotides match TRBD2. The CDR3 totals 18 residues. Germline V gene lookup returns CDR1 SGHDN and CDR2 FVKESK. V lost 3 bases to trimming and J lost 1 base; unmatched junction nucleotides: 5. The CDR3 here is CASSQGTSGGPAKNIQYF. In DNA, the CDR3 is TGTGCCAGCAGCCAGGGGACTAGCGGGGGACCGGCCAAAAACATTCAGTACTTC.

The chain employs TRBV11-3 and TRBJ2-6; D call uncertain. V shed 0 bases and J shed 4 bases, with 4 bases lying between them. The CDR3 runs 14 residues. Germline V gene lookup returns CDR1 SGHNT and CDR2 YENEEA. The CDR3 DNA sequence: TGTGCCAGCAGCTTAGAGTCCGGGGCCAACGTCCTGACTTTC. It encodes CASSLESGANVLTF.

The chain recombines TRBV4-1 with TRBJ2-1; maybe TRBD2 (6 bases). The CDR3 loop spans 13 amino acids. V was clipped by 0 bases and J by 13 bases, with 13 bases between them. Germline V gives CDR1 MGHRA, CDR2 YSYEKL. In DNA, the CDR3 is TGCGCCAGCAGCCAAGACCGGGACTCCCACCAGTTCTTC. Its protein product is CASSQDRDSHQFF.

The J gene is TRBJ2-7, the V gene TRBV28; D is perhaps TRBD1 (6 bases). Germline values: CDR1 MDHEN, CDR2 SYDVKM. The V end lost 4 bases, the J end lost 2 bases, and 9 bases lay between the germline ends. CDR3 size: 13 residues. The CDR3 protein is CASSSGVPYEQYF. The CDR3 nucleotides are TGTGCCAGCAGTTCAGGGGTGCCCTACGAGCAGTACTTC.

This clone has just a few counts. CDR3 DNA sequence: TGTGCCAGTAGGAACAGGGGGCGTATGAGGGACACTGAAGCTTTCTTT. It encodes CASRNRGRMRDTEAFF. The J gene is TRBJ1-1, the V gene TRBV19; 9 bases match TRBD1. V was clipped by 6 bases and J by 3 bases; unmatched bases: 11. This CDR3 comprises 16 residues. CDR1 and CDR2 from the germline V gene are LNHDA and SQIVND (reference sequence).

This clone was counted only a few times. V and J are TRBV29-1 and TRBJ1-1; 9 positions match TRBD1. The V gene's germline CDR1 is SQVTM and CDR2 ANQGSEA. The CDR3 is 14 amino acids. The CDR3 reads CTFGDRVRNTEAFF. CDR3 sequence (DNA): TGCACCTTCGGGGACAGGGTGAGGAACACTGAAGCTTTCTTT.

The table lists this clone with a count of one. The rearrangement uses TRBV6-8 and TRBJ1-5; 7 bases line up with TRBD1. V was clipped by 0 bases and J by 4 bases; unmatched bases: 3. Germline CDR1 MNHGY, CDR2 SAAAGT. The CDR3 extends over 15 amino acids. Written as DNA, the CDR3 is TGTGCCAGCAGTTACTCGGGCAGGGGGAATCAGCCCCAGCATTTT. Translating gives CASSYSGRGNQPQHF.

This chain uses TRBV6-8 with TRBJ2-2; D is perhaps TRBD1 or TRBD2 (5 bases each). The CDR3 extends over 14 amino acids. V was clipped by 6 bases and J by 1 base, with 9 bases between them. Germline loops: CDR1 MNHGY, CDR2 SAAAGT. CDR3 DNA: TGTGCCAGCAGCTCAGGGAGGAACACCGGGGAGCTGTTTTTT. Protein: CASSSGRNTGELFF.

The chain has TRBV19 and TRBJ1-4; a possible D gene is TRBD1 (5 bases). Germline CDR1 and CDR2: LNHDA and SQIVND (reference sequence). This CDR3 is 13 amino acids long. Trimming removed 3 bases at V and 7 bases at J, with 9 bases between. CDR3 sequence (DNA): TGTGCCAGTAGTATCCAGGGCGGTGAAAAACTGTTTTTT. This encodes CASSIQGGEKLFF.

The DNA for the CDR3 is TGTGCCAGCAGCGCAACCCGGACAGGGAACTATGGCTACACCTTC. It specifies CASSATRTGNYGYTF. The V gene is TRBV9, the J gene TRBJ1-2, with 8 bases identical to TRBD1. This CDR3 has 15 amino acids. Germline CDR1 is SGDLS and CDR2 is YYNGEE. Trimming took 3 bases from V and 2 from J; bases not matched to a gene: 6.

The genes are TRBV18 and TRBJ1-4; D perhaps matches TRBD1 (6 bases). Trimming removed 6 bases from V and 8 bases from J, with 13 bases in between. Germline loops: CDR1 KGHSH, CDR2 LQKENI. The length of the CDR3 is 13 residues. As DNA, the CDR3 is TGTGCCAGCTCCCATCCGGACAGCGAAAAACTGTTTTTT. Protein product: CASSHPDSEKLFF.

In the case of this clone: At one end, the junction sequence differs from germline, possibly due to a read error. The J gene is TRBJ1-2, the V gene TRBV6-8; D is undetermined. In germline, CDR1 is MNHGY, CDR2 SAAAGT. The CDR3 length is 16 residues. The CDR3 sequence is CASSYDGSRGNSGYTF. DNA for the CDR3: TGTGCCAGCAGTTACGATGGATCGCGAGGTAACTCTGGCTACACCTTC.

The CDR3 nucleotides are TGTGCCAGCAGCTACAGGACAGGTACGCCCTACGAGCAGTACTTC. This encodes CASSYRTGTPYEQYF. The rearrangement joins TRBV11-3 to TRBJ2-7; 7 nucleotides line up with TRBD1. This CDR3 region has 15 residues. Germline trimming cut 4 bases from V and 2 bases from J; bases unmatched to any gene: 8. CDR1 is SGHNT and CDR2 is YENEEA in the germline V gene.

Here the CDR3 DNA reads TGTGCCAGCAGTGTTCGCAGGGTCTACGAGCAGTACTTC. Amino acid sequence: CASSVRRVYEQYF. V and J are TRBV6-8 and TRBJ2-7, with D maybe TRBD1 (5 bases). The germline V gene encodes CDR1 MNHGY and CDR2 SAAAGT. Trimming left V 5 bases short and J 3 bases short, with 11 bases between. The CDR3 covers 13 residues.